A single sample gave rise to the 14 T cell receptor beta chains below, sequenced in a study of cytomegalovirus exposure and HLA in healthy donors. Sequenced by immunoSEQ multiplex PCR; TCRdb stores in-frame clones only, minus some. The data contain approximately 110,000 clones, around 83% of them singletons. The specimen was PBMCs. These receptors were taken from a woman aged 18-29 years in good health and CMV-seropositive.

The V call is TRBV4-1, the J call TRBJ2-2, with 8 positions matching TRBD1. Per germline, CDR1 MGHRA and CDR2 YSYEKL. The CDR3 is 14 amino acids. The J segment lost 4 bases and the V segment lost 6 bases, leaving 4 bases of the junction unmatched. In nucleotides, the CDR3 is TGCGCCAGCAGACGGACAGGGATCACCGGGGAGCTGTTTTTT. Translated: CASRRTGITGELFF.

The genes are TRBV9 and TRBJ1-6; 8 positions agree with TRBD1. Germline V gives CDR1 SGDLS, CDR2 YYNGEE. V lost 4 bases, J lost 7 bases, and 10 bases stayed unmatched. The CDR3 length is 16 residues. In nucleotides, the CDR3 is TGTGCCAGCAGCAGCATTAAGACAGGGGAGAATTCACCCCTCCACTTT. Translating it yields CASSSIKTGENSPLHF.

V gene TRBV28 combines with J gene TRBJ1-3; D unresolved. This CDR3 is built from 14 residues. Trimming cost V 6 bases and J 10 bases, with 19 bases left between them. The germline V gene has CDR1 MDHEN and CDR2 SYDVKM. CDR3 loop: CASRPVGQVSTIYF. The DNA for the CDR3 is TGTGCCAGCAGGCCTGTGGGTCAGGTCTCGACCATATATTTT.

V and J are TRBV19 and TRBJ2-2; 8 positions match TRBD2. Trimming took 1 base from V and 7 from J; bases not matched to a gene: 5. CDR1 and CDR2 (germline): LNHDA, SQIVND (reference sequence). CDR3 length: 15 residues. The CDR3 coding sequence is TGTGCCAGTAGTATAGTGGCGGGAGGAGTCGGGGAGCTGTTTTTT. It encodes CASSIVAGGVGELFF.

This clone was counted once. The chain has TRBV7-9 and TRBJ1-1; 9 bases agree with TRBD1. CDR1 is SEHNR, CDR2 FQNEAQ, per germline (reference sequence). CDR3 length equals 15 residues. Germline trimming cut 5 bases from V and 1 base from J; bases unmatched to any gene: 5. The CDR3: CASSARGQGNTEAFF. In DNA, the CDR3 is TGTGCCAGCAGCGCCAGGGGACAGGGGAACACTGAAGCTTTCTTT.

This clone came up once. Here the CDR3 DNA reads TGTGCCAGCAGTCGTAGCGGGAGATGGGATGAGCAGTTCTTC. It encodes CASSRSGRWDEQFF. V usage is TRBV4-2 and J usage is TRBJ2-1, with 9 bases fitting TRBD2. CDR3 length: 14 amino acids. V was pared by 6 bases and J by 8 bases, with 8 bases of the junction left unmatched. CDR1 is LGHNA, CDR2 YNFKEQ, per germline.

This clone showed up just once. V usage is TRBV7-6 and J usage is TRBJ2-7, with a possible D match to TRBD1 (6 bases). This CDR3 spans 16 amino acids. Germline lookup yields CDR1 SGHVS and CDR2 FNYEAQ. Trimming took 4 bases from V and 2 from J, leaving 18 bases between them. The DNA of the CDR3 is TGTGCCAGCAGCTACGCACCGGGACACGCTACCTACGAGCAGTACTTC. Translating gives CASSYAPGHATYEQYF.

The gene calls are TRBV7-2 and TRBJ1-4; D not certain. Germline-derived CDR1 and CDR2 are SGHTA and FQGNSA. V lost 1 base and J 7 bases, leaving 13 bases between the germline ends. The CDR3 extends over 15 amino acids. The CDR3 bases are TGTGCCAGCAGCTTAGTGTGGGCGCCGAGTGAAAAACTGTTTTTT. Amino acid sequence: CASSLVWAPSEKLFF.

The chain has TRBV6-5 and TRBJ2-3, with 7 bases fitting TRBD2. The CDR3 has 15 amino acids. J was trimmed by 3 bases and V by 2 bases; bases with no gene match: 5. From germline, CDR1 is MNHEY and CDR2 SVGAGI. For the CDR3, the DNA is TGTGCCAGCAGTTACCCGGGACTACCGACAGATACGCAGTATTTT. Protein: CASSYPGLPTDTQYF.

The chain has TRBV2 and TRBJ2-3; TRBD2 agrees at 10 bases. Germline V gives CDR1 SNHLY, CDR2 FYNNEI. V was clipped by 1 base and J by 7 bases; unmatched bases: 8. This CDR3 is 16 amino acids long. DNA of the CDR3: TGTGCCAGCAGTGAAGGGGCTAGCGGGGGACGTAATACGCAGTATTTT. It encodes CASSEGASGGRNTQYF.

V gene TRBV28 combines with J gene TRBJ2-7; the match to TRBD1 covers 11 bases. The trim removed 2 bases at V and 2 bases at J, leaving 2 bases unmatched. The CDR3 sequence is 15 residues long. Germline CDR1 MDHEN, CDR2 SYDVKM. The CDR3 coding sequence is TGTGCCAGCAGTTTACTGGGACAGGGGGCCTACGAGCAGTACTTC. Its protein product is CASSLLGQGAYEQYF.

This clone was counted only a few times. V gene TRBV6-5 combines with J gene TRBJ2-7, with D possibly TRBD2 on 6 matching bases. In germline, CDR1 is MNHEY, CDR2 SVGAGI. V was shortened by 9 bases and J by 5 bases, with 20 bases between the two germline ends. The CDR3 runs to 14 residues. CDR3: CASRRGGGFDEQYF. In DNA, the CDR3 is TGTGCCAGTAGGAGGGGCGGAGGGTTCGACGAGCAGTACTTC.

This chain links TRBV2 with TRBJ2-7; maybe TRBD1 (5 bases). The V and J ends lost 6 bases and 5 bases respectively, with 17 bases between them. Germline V gene lookup returns CDR1 SNHLY and CDR2 FYNNEI. This CDR3 region has 14 residues. The CDR3 bases are TGTGCCAGCAGCTCTCAGGGTATTCTGCACGAGCAGTACTTC. As protein: CASSSQGILHEQYF.

The gene calls are TRBV5-1 and TRBJ2-2; no clear D gene. The germline V and J ends were trimmed by 0 bases and 4 bases, with 13 bases remaining between them. The CDR3 is made up of 16 amino acids. Germline V lookup: CDR1 SGHRS, CDR2 YFSETQ. CDR3 residues: CASSLDLESTTGELFF. The CDR3 DNA follows: TGCGCCAGCAGCTTGGATCTAGAGTCAACCACCGGGGAGCTGTTTTTT.